This is a list of T cell receptor beta chains from one sample in a study of blood T cells in healthy people across ages. TCRdb reprocessed the 5' RACE reads with MiXCR, giving one entry per CDR3 protein. Of hundreds of thousands of distinct CDR3 sequences listed, over 20% are singletons. The sequencing input was blood. These TCRs come from a man in his sixties or seventies in good health. CDR3s include the opening cysteine and the closing phenylalanine or tryptophan. The order of the fields is CDR3 DNA, CDR3 protein, V gene, D gene, J gene, clone size, CDR3 length. The D gene is left open where the match is weak. The listing skips clone size in some rows; elsewhere it reads once, few, many or a size class.

TGTGCCAGCAGCCCCTGGGGACTAGCGGGAGTCACCGGGGAGCTGTTTTTT CASSPWGLAGVTGELFF TRBV7-9 TRBD2 TRBJ2-2 few 17
TGCAGCGCCGCAAAGAGCGCAGATACGCAGTATTTT CSAAKSADTQYF TRBV29-1 - TRBJ2-3 few 12
TGTGCCAGCATAACAGAAAACTATGGCTACACCTTC CASITENYGYTF TRBV2 - TRBJ1-2 - 12
TGTGCCAGCTTGGCGGGCACTGAAGCTTTCTTT CASLAGTEAFF TRBV28 - TRBJ1-1 few 11
TGTGCCAGCAGTTACGAGGAGCGCAATGAGCAGTTCTTC CASSYEERNEQFF TRBV6-2/TRBV6-3 - TRBJ2-1 - 13
TGTGCCAGCACCCTGGGGGGCGCCAAAAACATTCAGTACTTC CASTLGGAKNIQYF TRBV28 - TRBJ2-4 - 14
TGCGCCAGCAGCTTCGACAGGGGAGCAAACTACAATGAGCAGTTCTTC CASSFDRGANYNEQFF TRBV5-1 TRBD1 TRBJ2-1 many 16
TGTGCCAGCAGCCAAGATAAGGGAAGCGGGGGGGCTCAAGAGACCCAGTACTTC CASSQDKGSGGAQETQYF TRBV3-1 TRBD2 TRBJ2-5 few 18
TGTGCCAGCAGCGTGACAGGGGAAGGATACGAGCAGTACTTC CASSVTGEGYEQYF TRBV7-8 TRBD1 TRBJ2-7 few 14
TGTGCCAGCAGCTTAGACGCGGCTAGCACAGATACGCAGTATTTT CASSLDAASTDTQYF TRBV7-9 - TRBJ2-3 few 15
TGTGCCAGCAGGTCCGACAGGGGGGAAACAGATACGCAGTATTTT CASRSDRGETDTQYF TRBV12-3/TRBV12-4 TRBD1 TRBJ2-3 - 15
TGCAGTGCTAGAGATCAAGGAGACACTGAAGCTTTCTTT CSARDQGDTEAFF TRBV20-1 - TRBJ1-1 few 13
TGTGCCAGCAGCTTGGCAACGGGGGCGGGAACCGGGGAGCTGTTTTTT CASSLATGAGTGELFF TRBV28 - TRBJ2-2 - 16
TGTGCCAGCAGCCCCCCGGGACAGGATTTTCATGGCTACACCTTC CASSPPGQDFHGYTF TRBV7-9 TRBD1 TRBJ1-2 many 15
TGTGCCGGTAGCGGGAGCTCCTACAATGAGCAGTTCTTC CAGSGSSYNEQFF TRBV2 TRBD2 TRBJ2-1 - 13
TGTGCCAGCAGCTATTCCGGGACAGGGCTCGAAAAACTGTTTTTT CASSYSGTGLEKLFF TRBV7-2 TRBD1 TRBJ1-4 many 15
TGTGCCAGCAGCTATCCAACAGGACGGACTGAAGCTTTCTTT CASSYPTGRTEAFF TRBV7-9 - TRBJ1-1 - 14
TGCAGCGTTGTTTTGGGGATTGACACTGAAGCTTTCTTT CSVVLGIDTEAFF TRBV29-1 - TRBJ1-1 - 13
TGTGCCAGCAGTTTTGGGACATATGAAAATCAGCCCCAGCATTTT CASSFGTYENQPQHF TRBV12-3/TRBV12-4 - TRBJ1-5 few 15
TGCGCCAGCAGCTTGGCGGGAGGCACAATCATTGAGCAGTTCTTC CASSLAGGTIIEQFF TRBV5-1 TRBD2 TRBJ2-1 few 15
TGCAGCGTTAAGCGTACCGCAGATAGTAGGGATGGCTACACCTTC CSVKRTADSRDGYTF TRBV29-1 - TRBJ1-2 few 15
TGCAGCGTTGAAGACCTCAGCGATGAGCAGTTCTTC CSVEDLSDEQFF TRBV29-1 - TRBJ2-1 - 12
TGTGCCAACAGTTACGTGGGCAGTTACCAAGAGACCCAGTACTTC CANSYVGSYQETQYF TRBV6-2/TRBV6-3 - TRBJ2-5 - 15
TGCAGCCCGGGGGAAAGCGGGAGGAAGGATCCGCAGTATTTT CSPGESGRKDPQYF TRBV20-1 TRBD2 TRBJ2-3 - 14
TGTGCCAGCGGCTTAAAGGGTGGGAGCAGCTTAAGGAACGCTGAAGCTTTCTTT CASGLKGGSSLRNAEAFF TRBV7-3 - TRBJ1-1 once 18
TGTGCCAGCAGTCTTTTCGGGGGGGGCCAGCCCCAGCATTTT CASSLFGGGQPQHF TRBV6-2/TRBV6-3 - TRBJ1-5 few 14
TGTGCCATCAGTGCGGCTGACACCATATATTTT CAISAADTIYF TRBV10-3 - TRBJ1-3 - 11
TGTGCCAGCAGTGACCCCTACGCTAGCACAGATACGCAGTATTTT CASSDPYASTDTQYF TRBV6-4 - TRBJ2-3 few 15
TGTGCCAGTAGTATAGATCAGGGGATCGCCTACGAGCAGTACTTC CASSIDQGIAYEQYF TRBV19 - TRBJ2-7 - 15
TGTGCCAGCACTAGCGGTTGGGAAAAACTGTTTTTT CASTSGWEKLFF TRBV28 - TRBJ1-4 few 12
TGTGCCAGCAGTCCCCGTAGGGGGCTGAGGAACACTGAAGCTTTCTTT CASSPRRGLRNTEAFF TRBV27 TRBD1 TRBJ1-1 - 16
TGCGCCAGCAGCGCAGTCACCTCGGGTCAGGGCGAGCACTACTTC CASSAVTSGQGEHYF TRBV10-1 - TRBJ2-7 - 15
TGTGCCGGCAATTACGCCGGACACTTGAACACTGAAGCTTTCTTT CAGNYAGHLNTEAFF TRBV6-5 - TRBJ1-1 - 15
TGTGCCAGCAGGCGCCAAGAGGGGGACTATGGCTACACCTTC CASRRQEGDYGYTF TRBV12-3/TRBV12-4 - TRBJ1-2 - 14
TGTGCCAGCAGTCCCCTTGGGGCGGGGGACCAAGAGACCCAGTACTTC CASSPLGAGDQETQYF TRBV12-3/TRBV12-4 TRBD2 TRBJ2-5 few 16
TGTGCCAGCAGAGCCGAAGGGGTTAGGAATCAGCCCCAGCATTTT CASRAEGVRNQPQHF TRBV2 - TRBJ1-5 few 15
TGCAGCGTGCGAACCACTGGTACCACAGATACGCAGTATTTT CSVRTTGTTDTQYF TRBV29-1 - TRBJ2-3 many 14
TGTGCCAGCAGCTTACGGGGCAGAACCAGGGAGACCCAGTACTTC CASSLRGRTRETQYF TRBV7-2 - TRBJ2-5 - 15
TGTGCCAGTAGCCAAGTTGGGGGACTCCAAGAGACCCAGTACTTC CASSQVGGLQETQYF TRBV4-2 - TRBJ2-5 few 15
TGTGCCAGCAGGATAACCGGCATCGGGGCCACTGAAGCTTTCTTT CASRITGIGATEAFF TRBV7-2 - TRBJ1-1 few 15